Detailed here is one TCR beta chain. The data were obtained in a study of T cells in narcolepsy. About the research overall: Donors had narcolepsy type 1 or type 2, or were healthy controls.

The CDR3 has 14 amino acids. Germline loops: CDR1 SGHNT, CDR2 YYREEE (reference sequence). The ends lost 4 bases at V and 0 bases at J; junction bases unmatched: 2. Sequencing used immunoSEQ multiplex PCR; TCRdb keeps in-frame clones, though not all of them. Here the sample spans about 31,000 clones, around 80% being singletons. This sequence originates from a human donor with narcolepsy. The V and J genes are TRBV5-4 and TRBJ1-1, with TRBD1 matching over 8 bases. The sequenced sample was CD45RA- memory CD4+ T cells from PBMCs. The CDR3 spells CASSRQGMNTEAFF. In DNA, the CDR3 is TGTGCCAGCAGCCGACAGGGGATGAACACTGAAGCTTTCTTT.